Sequencing of this T cell receptor beta chain was carried out in a study of blood T cell repertoires in COVID-19. In the source study's methods: Researchers report that nucleated cell counts were estimated from reference gene primer amplification. Method: immunoSEQ multiplex PCR; TCRdb's copy keeps in-frame clones and lacks some. That table supplies the V and J calls and clone size; D and trimming were determined from the DNA. The data contain around 180,000 clones, under 85% of them singletons. Germline assignment: CDR1 MDHEN and CDR2 SYDVKM. The V gene end was trimmed by 5 bases and the J gene end by 7 bases; junction bases not matched to a gene: 9. This CDR3 has 14 amino acids. Enrollment of patients from Seattle took place during active infection, with longitudinal follow-up.

Input material: peripheral blood. The rearrangement uses TRBV28 and TRBJ2-7; 9 nucleotides match TRBD1. The sequence derives from an elderly man with COVID-19, enrolled during active disease. The CDR3, as DNA: TGTGCCAGCAGTCTCCGGGACAGGGTAAGGGAGCAGTACTTC. Its translation is CASSLRDRVREQYF.